This T cell receptor beta chain is from a study of beta chain features in type 1 diabetes. Points from the study as a whole: Naive, central memory and Treg TCRB repertoires appeared more alike in patients than in healthy donors. Type 1 diabetes patients had TCRB CDR3s that were shorter (moderately but significantly so) in all four CD4+ subsets. PCR may have favored shorter templates equally in patients and controls. HLA effects on TCRB rearrangement stayed unresolved here.

CDR3 length: 15 residues. V shed 3 bases and J 2 bases; nucleotides not matched to a gene: 5. CDR1 is SGHRS, CDR2 YFSETQ, per germline. Every bit of the isolated RNA underwent reverse transcription, so sequencing read expressed TCRB transcripts. TCRdb keeps only in-frame clones here, not all; method: immunoSEQ multiplex PCR. This sample has 300,000 or so clones, with approximately 12% found just once. This clone was seen more than once but under ten times. What it recognizes is unknown. The receptor's source is a woman under 30 with type 1 diabetes. Sequencing input: naive CD4+ T cells from blood. This chain joins TRBV5-1 and TRBJ2-1; TRBD2 matches 7 bases. This chain's CDR3 is CASSSLASTYNEQFF. DNA of the CDR3: TGCGCCAGCAGCTCACTAGCGTCCACCTACAATGAGCAGTTCTTC.